The clone carrying this TCR beta chain was found once. Primers used in a second PCR of about 6 to 11 cycles were a sample-barcoded 5' primer and a J-beta primer mix. TCRdb recomputed calls from the 5' RACE reads with MiXCR, one row per CDR3 protein. The data hold 710,000 or so distinct CDR3 sequences, with 20% to 25% observed a single time. PBMCs numbering at least 6 million were isolated per sample. The sample belongs to a study of blood T cells in healthy people across ages. Germline V CDR1 and CDR2: KGHSH, LQKENI. CDR3 length: 15 amino acids. Deletions cut 2 bases from V and 0 bases from J, with 10 bases between.

J is TRBJ1-1 and V is TRBV18; D gene unclear. The TCR sequence derives from a man in his 70s in good health. Source material: blood. For the CDR3, the DNA is TGTGCCAGCTCACCAGTAGTGGAGTTGAACACTGAAGCTTTCTTT. The encoded protein is CASSPVVELNTEAFF.